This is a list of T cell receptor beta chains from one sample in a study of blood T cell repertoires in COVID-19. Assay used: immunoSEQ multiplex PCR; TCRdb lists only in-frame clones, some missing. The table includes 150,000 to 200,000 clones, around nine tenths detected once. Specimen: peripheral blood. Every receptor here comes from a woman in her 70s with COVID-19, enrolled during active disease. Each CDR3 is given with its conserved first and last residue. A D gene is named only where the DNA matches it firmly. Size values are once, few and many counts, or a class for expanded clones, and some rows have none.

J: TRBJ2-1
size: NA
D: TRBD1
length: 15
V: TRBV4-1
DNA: TGCGCCAGCAGCCAAGTCCAGGGGGCTCACAATGAGCAGTTCTTC
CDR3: CASSQVQGAHNEQFF

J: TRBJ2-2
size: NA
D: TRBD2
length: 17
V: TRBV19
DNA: TGTGCCAGTAGCGAAAGAGGGGCGGGAGTGTACACCGGGGAGCTGTTTTTT
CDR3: CASSERGAGVYTGELFF

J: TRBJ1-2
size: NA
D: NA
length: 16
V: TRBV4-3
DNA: TGCGCCAGCAGCCAAGAAATTTCATTAACAGGCTATGGCTACACCTTC
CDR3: CASSQEISLTGYGYTF

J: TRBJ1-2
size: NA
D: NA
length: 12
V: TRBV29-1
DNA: TGCAGCGTTCTCAGGGATGGGTATGGCTACACCTTC
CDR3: CSVLRDGYGYTF

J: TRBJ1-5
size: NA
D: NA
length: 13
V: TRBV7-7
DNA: TGTGCTAGCAGCTTAGCGCGGGATCAGCCCCAGCATTTT
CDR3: CASSLARDQPQHF

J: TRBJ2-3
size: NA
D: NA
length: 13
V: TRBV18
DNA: TGTGCCAGCTCACCATCGGGGATAGGTACGCAGTATTTT
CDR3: CASSPSGIGTQYF

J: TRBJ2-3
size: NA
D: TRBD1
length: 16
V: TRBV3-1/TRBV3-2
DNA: TGTGCCAGCAGCCAAGGTTCCGGGACAGGGGGTTATACGCAGTATTTT
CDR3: CASSQGSGTGGYTQYF

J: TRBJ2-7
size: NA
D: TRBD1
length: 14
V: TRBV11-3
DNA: TGTGCCAGCAGCTCCGACAGGGGTTTAGGCGAGCAGTACTTC
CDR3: CASSSDRGLGEQYF

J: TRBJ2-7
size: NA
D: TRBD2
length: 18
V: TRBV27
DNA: TGTGCCAGCAGTTTATCACGGACTAGCGGGAGGGCCCTCGGCGAGCAGTACTTC
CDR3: CASSLSRTSGRALGEQYF

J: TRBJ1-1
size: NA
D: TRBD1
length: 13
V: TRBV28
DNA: TGTGCCAGCAGTCTCCGGGACAGGGGTAGAGCTTTCTTT
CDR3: CASSLRDRGRAFF

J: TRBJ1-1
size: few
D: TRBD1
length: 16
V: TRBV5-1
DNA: TGCGCCAGCAGCCGGACAGGGCGGATGATGAACACTGAAGCTTTCTTT
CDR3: CASSRTGRMMNTEAFF

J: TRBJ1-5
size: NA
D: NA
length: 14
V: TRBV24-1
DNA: TGTGCCACCAGTGATTGGGCAGCAAATCAGCCCCAGCATTTT
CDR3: CATSDWAANQPQHF

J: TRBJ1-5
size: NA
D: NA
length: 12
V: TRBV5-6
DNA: TGTGCCAGCAGCTTGGCACGACAGAGGCAGCATTTT
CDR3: CASSLARQRQHF

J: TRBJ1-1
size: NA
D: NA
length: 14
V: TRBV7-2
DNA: TGTGCCAGCAGCTTAGCTATCTACTCGGAGGAAGCTTTCTTT
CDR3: CASSLAIYSEEAFF

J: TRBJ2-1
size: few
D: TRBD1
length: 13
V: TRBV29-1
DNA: TGCAGCGTGGACAGGAGTGGTGGCAATGAGCAGTTCTTC
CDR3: CSVDRSGGNEQFF

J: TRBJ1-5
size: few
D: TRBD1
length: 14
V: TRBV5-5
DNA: TGTGCCAGCAGCTTGACAGGGGGCAGTCAGCCCCAGCATTTT
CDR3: CASSLTGGSQPQHF

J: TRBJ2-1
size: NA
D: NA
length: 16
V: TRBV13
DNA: TGTGCCAGCAGCTTAGGTACGGCTAGAAAGTACAATGAGCAGTTCTTC
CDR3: CASSLGTARKYNEQFF

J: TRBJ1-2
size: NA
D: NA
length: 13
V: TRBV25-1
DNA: TGTGCCACCAGGGGCAGCCACAACTATGGCTACACCTTC
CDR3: CATRGSHNYGYTF

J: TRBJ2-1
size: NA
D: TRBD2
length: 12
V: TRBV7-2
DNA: TGTGCCAGCAGCACGACTAGCGGCAAGCAGTTCTTC
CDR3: CASSTTSGKQFF

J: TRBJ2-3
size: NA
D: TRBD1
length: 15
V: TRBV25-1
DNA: TGTGCCAGCAGTGCCCGACAGGGGGCCACAGATACGCAGTATTTT
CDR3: CASSARQGATDTQYF

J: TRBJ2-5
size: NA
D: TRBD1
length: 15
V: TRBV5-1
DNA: TGCGCCAGCAGCGACCCGGGACAGCCTCAAGAGACCCAGTACTTC
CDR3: CASSDPGQPQETQYF

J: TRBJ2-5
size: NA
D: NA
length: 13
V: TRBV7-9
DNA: TGTGCCAGCAGCTTAGGCAGACAAGAGACCCAGTACTTC
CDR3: CASSLGRQETQYF

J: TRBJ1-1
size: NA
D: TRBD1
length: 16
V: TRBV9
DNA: TGTGCCAGCAGCGTAGTGGGGGACAGTAGTAACACTGAAGCTTTCTTT
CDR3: CASSVVGDSSNTEAFF

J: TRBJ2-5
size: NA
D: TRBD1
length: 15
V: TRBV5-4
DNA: TGTGCCAGCAGGGGTGGGACAGGGGTCTGGGAGACCCAGTACTTC
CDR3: CASRGGTGVWETQYF

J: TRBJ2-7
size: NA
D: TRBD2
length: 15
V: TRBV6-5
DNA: TGTGCCAGCGTTTTTCGCGGGAGGTCCCGTCACGAGCAGTACTTC
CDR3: CASVFRGRSRHEQYF

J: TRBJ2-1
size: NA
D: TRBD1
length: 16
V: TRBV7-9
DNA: TGTGCCAGCAGCAACACACGGACAGGTTCCTACAATGAGCAGTTCTTC
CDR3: CASSNTRTGSYNEQFF

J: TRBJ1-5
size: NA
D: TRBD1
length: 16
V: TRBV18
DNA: TGTGCCAGCTCACAAGGGACAGGGAATCGCGATCAGCCCCAGCATTTT
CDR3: CASSQGTGNRDQPQHF

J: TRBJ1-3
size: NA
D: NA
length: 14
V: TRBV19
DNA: TGTGCCAGTTCCCTACAGGTCTCTGGAAACACCATATATTTT
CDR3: CASSLQVSGNTIYF

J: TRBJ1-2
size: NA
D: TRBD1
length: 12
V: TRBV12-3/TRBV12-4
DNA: TGTGCCAGCACCCGGACAGGGTATGGCTACACCTTC
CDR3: CASTRTGYGYTF

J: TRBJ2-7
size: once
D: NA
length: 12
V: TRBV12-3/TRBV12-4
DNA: TGTGCCAGCAGTTTAGTTGCGGACGAGCAGTACTTC
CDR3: CASSLVADEQYF

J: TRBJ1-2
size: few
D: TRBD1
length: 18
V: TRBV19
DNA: TGTGCCAGTAGTTTCCTGGGCTCCTCCGGGACAGAAAACTATGGCTACACCTTC
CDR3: CASSFLGSSGTENYGYTF

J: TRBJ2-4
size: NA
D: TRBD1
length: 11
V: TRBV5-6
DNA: TGTGCCAGCAGCGTCGGGACAGTCCCGAGCTTC
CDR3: CASSVGTVPSF

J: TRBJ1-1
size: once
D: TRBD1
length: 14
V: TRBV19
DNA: TGTGCCAGTACCAAGGGACAGGGGGAAACTGAAGCTTTCTTT
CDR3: CASTKGQGETEAFF

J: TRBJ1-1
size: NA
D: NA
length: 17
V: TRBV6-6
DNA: TGTGCCAGCAGTCCCCCCGACCGAGGTTTCGGGAACACTGAAGCTTTCTTT
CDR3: CASSPPDRGFGNTEAFF

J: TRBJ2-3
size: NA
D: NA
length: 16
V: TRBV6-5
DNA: TGTGCCAGCAGTTACTCGCCCCAGGGTTTCCCAGATACGCAGTATTTT
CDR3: CASSYSPQGFPDTQYF

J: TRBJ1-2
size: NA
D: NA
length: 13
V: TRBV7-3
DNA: TGTGCCAGCAGCACGTCGGGGGTGACTGGCTACACCTTC
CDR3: CASSTSGVTGYTF

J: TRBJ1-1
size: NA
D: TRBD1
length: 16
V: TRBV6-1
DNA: TGTGCCAGCAGAGAAGACAGGGGGTTCATGAACACTGAAGCTTTCTTT
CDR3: CASREDRGFMNTEAFF

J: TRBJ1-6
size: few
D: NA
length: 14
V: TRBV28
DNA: TGTGCCAGCCTCATAGGGGGAATTTATTCACCCCTCCACTTT
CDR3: CASLIGGIYSPLHF

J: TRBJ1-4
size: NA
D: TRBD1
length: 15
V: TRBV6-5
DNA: TGTGCCAGCTCAACAAGGAGACAGGGGGCGGAAAAACTGTTTTTT
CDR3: CASSTRRQGAEKLFF

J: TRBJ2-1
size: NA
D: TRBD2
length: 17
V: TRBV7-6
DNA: TGTGCCAGCAGCGCAAGCGGGAGAGGTGTGTCCTACAATGAGCAGTTCTTC
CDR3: CASSASGRGVSYNEQFF

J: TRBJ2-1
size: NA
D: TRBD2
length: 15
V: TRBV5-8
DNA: TGTGCCAGCAGCCGACCGGGACTAGCAATGGATGAGCAGTTCTTC
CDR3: CASSRPGLAMDEQFF

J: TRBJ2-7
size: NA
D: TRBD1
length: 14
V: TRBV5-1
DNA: TGCGCCAGCAGCTTCCGACAGGGACCCTACGAGCAGTACTTC
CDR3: CASSFRQGPYEQYF

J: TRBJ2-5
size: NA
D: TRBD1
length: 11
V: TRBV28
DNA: TGTGCCAGCAGCCGCGGGACAGGGCCACACTTC
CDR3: CASSRGTGPHF

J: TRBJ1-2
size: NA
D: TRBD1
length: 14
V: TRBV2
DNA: TGTGCCAGCAGGCCCGGACAGGGCTGGTATGGCTACACCTTC
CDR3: CASRPGQGWYGYTF

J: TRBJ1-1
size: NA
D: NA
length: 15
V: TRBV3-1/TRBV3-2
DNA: TGTGCCAGCAGCCAAATCTTCAGGGAGGGGACTGAAGCTTTCTTT
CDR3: CASSQIFREGTEAFF

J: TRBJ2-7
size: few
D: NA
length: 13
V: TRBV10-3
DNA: TGTGCCACCAAACATCGACTAGGTTACGAGCAGTACTTC
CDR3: CATKHRLGYEQYF

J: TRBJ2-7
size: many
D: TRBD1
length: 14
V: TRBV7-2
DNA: TGTGCCAGCAGCTTAGAGACAGGGGGTTACGAGCAGTACTTC
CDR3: CASSLETGGYEQYF

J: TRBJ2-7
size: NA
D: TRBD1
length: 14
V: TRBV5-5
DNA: TGTGCCAGCAGCTTGGAGGGACAGTTTTACGAGCAGTACTTC
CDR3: CASSLEGQFYEQYF

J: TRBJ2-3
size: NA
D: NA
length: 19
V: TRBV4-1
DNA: TGCGCCAGCAGCCAGGGGTCGGCGGGGTGGCTAACTAGCACAGATACGCAGTATTTT
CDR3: CASSQGSAGWLTSTDTQYF

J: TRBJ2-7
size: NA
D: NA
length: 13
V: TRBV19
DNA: TGTGCCAGTAGTATAGAGGGCAGTTACGAGCAGTACTTC
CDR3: CASSIEGSYEQYF

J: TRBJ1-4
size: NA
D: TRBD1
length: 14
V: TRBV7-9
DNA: TGTGCCAGCAGCGTCACAGGGGGCGCTGAAAAACTGTTTTTT
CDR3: CASSVTGGAEKLFF

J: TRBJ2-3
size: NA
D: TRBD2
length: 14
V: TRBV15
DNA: TGTGCCACCGTCCATAGCGGGAGGCCTCGGCAACAGTATTTT
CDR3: CATVHSGRPRQQYF

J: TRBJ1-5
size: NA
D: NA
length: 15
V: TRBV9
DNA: TGTGCCAGCAGCGCGGGGGAACAGCGTAATCAGCCCCAGCATTTT
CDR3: CASSAGEQRNQPQHF